These 22 T cell receptor beta chains were all obtained from the same sample, sequenced in a study of beta chain features in type 1 diabetes. Every bit of the isolated RNA underwent reverse transcription, so sequencing read expressed TCRB transcripts. Sequenced by immunoSEQ multiplex PCR; TCRdb stores in-frame clones only, minus some. The sample has about 470,000 clones, approximately 30% seen once; the top ten hold more than 0.055%. Material for sequencing was naive CD4+ T cells from blood. These receptors came from a man between 18 and 35 years old in good health.

V gene TRBV7-6 combines with J gene TRBJ2-2; 14 positions agree with TRBD2. In germline, CDR1 is SGHVS, CDR2 FNYEAQ. CDR3 size: 18 residues. Trimming removed 1 base from V and 7 bases from J; junction bases left unmatched: 8. The CDR3 loop is CASSLEVGLAGVNGELFF. The CDR3 DNA is TGTGCCAGCAGCTTAGAGGTGGGACTAGCGGGAGTGAACGGGGAGCTGTTTTTT.

Comments on this clone: Other DNA sequences in this sample translate to the same CDR3. The chain carries TRBV7-2 and TRBJ2-1; no definite D call. CDR1 and CDR2 from the germline V gene are SGHTA and FQGNSA. The CDR3 loop spans 13 amino acids. Trimming cost V 1 base and J 4 bases, with 5 bases left between them. The CDR3 nucleotides read TGTGCCAGCAGCTTAGGGGCATACAATGAGCAGTTCTTC. Protein sequence: CASSLGAYNEQFF.

This clone was seen a handful of times. This chain connects TRBV29-1 to TRBJ2-3; TRBD2 is a possible D gene (6 bases). The V end lost 1 base, the J end lost 12 bases, and 20 bases lay between the germline ends. The CDR3 extends over 14 amino acids. In germline, CDR1 is SQVTM, CDR2 ANQGSEA. In DNA form, the CDR3 reads TGCAGCGTTGAAGTTGTGGAGGGCCTCGCACCACAGTATTTT. Translating gives CSVEVVEGLAPQYF.

The chain carries TRBV4-3 and TRBJ1-4; tentatively, D is TRBD1 (5 bases). Germline V gene data show CDR1 as LGHNA and CDR2 as YSLEER. Trimming shortened V by 4 bases and J by 5 bases, and 11 bases separated the two germline ends. The CDR3 runs 14 residues. The DNA of the CDR3 is TGCGCCAGCAGCCGGGGACCGATAAATGAAAAACTGTTTTTT. Protein product: CASSRGPINEKLFF.

This chain links TRBV2 with TRBJ2-6, with D uncertain. Germline V CDR1 and CDR2: SNHLY, FYNNEI. The CDR3 length is 15 residues. V dropped 5 bases and J dropped 0 bases, with 8 bases sitting between them. In DNA, the CDR3 is TGTGCCAGCAGTCGAGACATCTCTGGGGCCAACGTCCTGACTTTC. It encodes CASSRDISGANVLTF.

This clone was counted between two and nine times. V and J are TRBV29-1 and TRBJ1-4; a possible D gene is TRBD1 (5 bases). Per the germline V gene, CDR1 is SQVTM and CDR2 is ANQGSEA. The CDR3 is 13 amino acids. The germline V and J ends were trimmed by 3 bases and 7 bases, with 12 bases remaining between them. The CDR3 loop reads CSVDRQGGEKLFF. CDR3 nucleotide sequence: TGCAGCGTTGATCGGCAGGGCGGTGAAAAACTGTTTTTT.

This clone came up a few times. The chain combines TRBV7-2 with TRBJ2-3, with 13 bases fitting TRBD2. This CDR3 has 16 residues. Per germline, CDR1 SGHTA and CDR2 FQGNSA. V lost 5 bases, J lost 4 bases, and 6 bases stayed unmatched. CDR3 sequence: CASSAQLAGGPDTQYF. CDR3 sequence (DNA): TGTGCCAGCAGCGCCCAACTAGCGGGAGGGCCAGATACGCAGTATTTT.

This clone was seen more than once but under ten times. The DNA of the CDR3 is TGTGCCAGCAGCTTAAGACAGTACCACGAGCAGTACTTC. Translation: CASSLRQYHEQYF. The genes are TRBV7-2 and TRBJ2-7; the D gene is possibly TRBD1 (5 bases). This CDR3 has 13 amino acids. V lost 2 bases, J lost 5 bases, and 10 bases lay in between. Germline CDR1 is SGHTA and CDR2 is FQGNSA.

The chain joins TRBV4-3 to TRBJ2-1; D unclear. Trimming pared 0 bases from V and 4 bases from J, leaving 16 bases between. This CDR3 region has 17 residues. CDR1 and CDR2 from the germline V gene are LGHNA and YSLEER. The CDR3 DNA reads TGCGCCAGCAGCCAAGATCTGGCAAGAGGAGCTTACAATGAGCAGTTCTTC. Translation: CASSQDLARGAYNEQFF.

This chain connects TRBV29-1 to TRBJ1-3; D call uncertain. Germline assignment: CDR1 SQVTM and CDR2 ANQGSEA. V was cut by 4 bases and J by 4 bases, with 14 bases left in between. CDR3 size: 14 residues. CDR3 sequence: CSVVTRPAGNTIYF. CDR3 nucleotide sequence: TGCAGCGTTGTGACGAGGCCGGCGGGAAACACCATATATTTT.

In the case of this clone: Other DNA sequences in the sample encode the same CDR3. The gene calls are TRBV30 and TRBJ2-1; 12 positions agree with TRBD2. The CDR3 sequence is 14 residues long. CDR1 is GTSNPN and CDR2 is SVGIG in the germline V gene (reference sequence). V lost 1 base and J lost 7; bases outside the gene matches: 2. As DNA, the CDR3 is TGTGCCTGGAGTGCCGGGACTAGCGGGAATGAGCAGTTCTTC. Translated, it gives CAWSAGTSGNEQFF.

CDR3 sequence (DNA): TGTGCCAGCAGTTCCGGGACAGGGATGAATGAGCAGTTCTTC. Its protein is CASSSGTGMNEQFF. The chain combines TRBV7-2 with TRBJ2-1; 9 bases map to TRBD1. The CDR3 is made up of 14 amino acids. Germline CDR1 is SGHTA and CDR2 is FQGNSA. The J segment lost 7 bases and the V segment lost 6 bases, leaving 7 bases of the junction unmatched.

This clone was counted a few times. J is TRBJ1-1 and V is TRBV28; the match to TRBD1 covers 8 bases. Unmatched junction bases numbered 6, after V lost 4 bases and J lost 2 bases. Germline V gene lookup returns CDR1 MDHEN and CDR2 SYDVKM. This CDR3 region has 15 residues. CDR3 in DNA: TGTGCCAGCAGTTCCTCGACAGGGGTCAACACTGAAGCTTTCTTT. It yields the protein CASSSSTGVNTEAFF.

The chain is built from TRBV9 and TRBJ2-1, with TRBD1 as a possible D gene (6 bases). V was cut by 4 bases and J by 6 bases, with 17 bases left in between. The CDR3 sequence is 15 residues long. Germline CDR1 reads SGDLS; CDR2 reads YYNGEE. The chain's CDR3 is CASSLRTDVANEQFF. CDR3 nucleotide sequence: TGTGCCAGCAGCCTTAGGACAGACGTCGCCAATGAGCAGTTCTTC.

This clone was seen a single time. The chain uses TRBV25-1 and TRBJ1-4; no reliable D call. The CDR3 has 14 residues. Per germline, CDR1 MGHDK and CDR2 SYGVNS. V lost 3 bases and J 3 bases, leaving 8 bases between the germline ends. CDR3 sequence (DNA): TGTGCCAGCAGTGACGGATACGCTAATGAAAAACTGTTTTTT. Its translation: CASSDGYANEKLFF.

A remark on this clone: Other DNA sequences in the sample encode the same CDR3. The V gene is TRBV5-6, the J gene TRBJ2-7, with unresolved D. CDR3 length equals 11 residues. CDR1 and CDR2 (germline): SGHDT, YYEEEE. V lost 1 base to trimming and J lost 4 bases, with 3 bases between them. The CDR3 sequence: CASSLNYEQYF. The CDR3 DNA sequence: TGTGCCAGCAGCTTGAATTACGAGCAGTACTTC.

This chain links TRBV30 with TRBJ2-7; TRBD1 aligns across 8 bases. Trimming cost V 5 bases and J 4 bases; bases outside gene matches: 7. The CDR3 covers 13 residues. In germline, CDR1 is GTSNPN, CDR2 SVGIG (reference sequence). The CDR3 loop is CAWGRTGRYEQYF. CDR3 coding DNA: TGTGCCTGGGGTAGGACAGGGAGATACGAGCAGTACTTC.

This clone was counted only a few times. The chain combines TRBV29-1 with TRBJ2-5; either TRBD1 or TRBD2 may fit D (5 bases each). From germline, CDR1 is SQVTM and CDR2 ANQGSEA. CDR3 size: 14 residues. Trimming removed 3 bases from V and 5 bases from J, with 16 bases in between. The CDR3 loop is CSVDFPGRRETQYF. CDR3 sequence (DNA): TGCAGCGTTGACTTCCCAGGGAGACGGGAGACCCAGTACTTC.

In this sample, this clone turned up a few times. The chain combines TRBV7-9 with TRBJ2-6, with unresolved D. The CDR3 is 15 amino acids. The ends were cut back, 3 bases at V and 0 bases at J, with 6 bases in the middle. The germline CDR1 and CDR2 sequences are SEHNR and FQNEAQ (reference sequence). CDR3 loop: CASSFKGSGANVLTF. In DNA form, the CDR3 reads TGTGCCAGCAGCTTTAAGGGCTCTGGGGCCAACGTCCTGACTTTC.

V and J are TRBV15 and TRBJ2-1, with TRBD1 identical over 9 bases. V was clipped by 6 bases and J by 6 bases; unmatched bases: 6. The CDR3 sequence is 14 residues long. CDR1 is LNHNV and CDR2 is YYDKDF in the germline V gene (reference sequence). CDR3 sequence (DNA): TGTGCCACCAGGTATCGGGACAGGGCCAATGAGCAGTTCTTC. Translating it yields CATRYRDRANEQFF.

This clone was seen just once. This sequence joins TRBV4-3 and TRBJ2-7; the D gene is possibly TRBD2 (6 bases). Germline loops: CDR1 LGHNA, CDR2 YSLEER. This CDR3 is built from 16 residues. The V end lost 3 bases, the J end lost 0 bases, and 15 bases lay between the germline ends. In nucleotides, the CDR3 is TGCGCCAGCAGCCACTCTCTAGCGCAAATCTCCTACGAGCAGTACTTC. Translating it yields CASSHSLAQISYEQYF.

The rearrangement joins TRBV15 to TRBJ2-7, with D maybe TRBD1 (6 bases). Germline-derived CDR1 and CDR2 are LNHNV and YYDKDF (reference sequence). Trimming cost V 0 bases and J 1 base, with 10 bases left between them. The CDR3 is 15 residues long. The CDR3 here is CATSRDPGVSYEQYF. For the CDR3, the DNA is TGTGCCACCAGCAGAGATCCAGGGGTATCCTACGAGCAGTACTTC.